Listed here is a single T cell receptor beta chain. The sample comes from a study of T cell changes during pregnancy in multiple sclerosis. This CDR3 region has 15 residues. Germline lookup yields CDR1 SNHLY and CDR2 FYNNEI. V shed 6 bases and J shed 0 bases, with 15 bases lying between them. The method was immunoSEQ multiplex PCR; TCRdb's version includes in-frame clones alone and lacks a portion of them. This table has about 30,000 clones, about 93% appearing once. The chain uses TRBV2 and TRBJ2-7; the D gene is possibly TRBD1 (6 bases). The starting material was CD4+ T cells from peripheral blood mononuclear cells, obtained after pregnancy. The receptor was isolated from a female donor with multiple sclerosis, enrolled in a pregnancy study. CDR3 residues: CASSGQLIGSYEQYF. The CDR3 region has the DNA TGTGCCAGCAGCGGACAGCTAATTGGCTCCTACGAGCAGTACTTC. Full variable domain (missing parts from reference TRBV2 and TRBJ2-7): EPEVTQTPSHQVTQMGQEVILRCVPISNHLYFYWYRQILGQKVEFLVSFYNNEISEKSEIFDDQFSVERPDGSNFTLKIRSTKLEDSAMYFCASSGQLIGSYEQYFGPGTRLTVT.